The source of this T cell receptor beta chain is a study of T cells expressing NK-cell markers. Study outcomes and limitations: The study found dominant NKG2C+ clonotypes at roughly 1.0-7.0% of CD8+ T cells in six donors. In a handful of donors, dominant clonotypes made up about 28.3-65% of CD3+CD56-NKG2C+ cells.

Germline loops: CDR1 MNHNS, CDR2 SASEGT. The CDR3 extends over 18 amino acids. About this clonotype itself: Its antigen remains unidentified.

TCRdb reprocessed the 5' RACE reads, with one entry per CDR3 protein and no DNA. The sample holds about 260,000 distinct CDR3 sequences. This sequence was found in a woman between 18 and 69 years old in good health. The J gene is TRBJ2-1, the V gene TRBV6-1; TCRdb's D call, TRBD2, is unchecked because there is no DNA. Material for sequencing was blood T cells: a sorted CD56 or NKG2C T cell subset, CD4+ or CD8+ T cells, or bulk PBMC T cells (not recorded which). CDR3 loop: CASSQNPWTSGYDNEQFF.